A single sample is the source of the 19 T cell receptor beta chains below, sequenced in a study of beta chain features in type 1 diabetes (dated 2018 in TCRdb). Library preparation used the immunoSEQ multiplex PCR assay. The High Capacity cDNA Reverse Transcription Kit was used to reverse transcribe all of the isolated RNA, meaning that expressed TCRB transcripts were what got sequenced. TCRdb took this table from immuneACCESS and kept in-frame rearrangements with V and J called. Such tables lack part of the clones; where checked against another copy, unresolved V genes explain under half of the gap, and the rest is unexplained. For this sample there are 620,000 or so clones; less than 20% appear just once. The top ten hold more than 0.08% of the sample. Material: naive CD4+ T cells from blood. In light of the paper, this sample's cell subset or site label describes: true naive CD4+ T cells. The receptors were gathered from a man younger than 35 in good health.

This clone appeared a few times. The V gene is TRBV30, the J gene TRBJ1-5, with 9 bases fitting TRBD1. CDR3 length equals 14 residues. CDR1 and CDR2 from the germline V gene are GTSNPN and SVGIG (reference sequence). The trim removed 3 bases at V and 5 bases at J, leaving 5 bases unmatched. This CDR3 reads CAWSRTGVHQPQHF. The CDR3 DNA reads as TGTGCCTGGAGCCGGACAGGGGTCCATCAGCCCCAGCATTTT.

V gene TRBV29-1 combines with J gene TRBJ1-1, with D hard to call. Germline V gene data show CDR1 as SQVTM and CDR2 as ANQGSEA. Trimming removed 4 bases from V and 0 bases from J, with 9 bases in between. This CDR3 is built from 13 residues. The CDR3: CSVVGVMNTEAFF. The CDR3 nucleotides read TGCAGCGTTGTCGGGGTAATGAACACTGAAGCTTTCTTT.

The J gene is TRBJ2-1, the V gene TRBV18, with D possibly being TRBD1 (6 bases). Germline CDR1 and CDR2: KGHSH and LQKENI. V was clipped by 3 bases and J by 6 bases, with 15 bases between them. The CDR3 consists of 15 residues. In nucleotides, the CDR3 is TGTGCCAGCTCACCGTTGTGGGACAAACGCAATGAGCAGTTCTTC. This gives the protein CASSPLWDKRNEQFF. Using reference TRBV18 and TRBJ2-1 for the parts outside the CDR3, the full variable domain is NAGVMQNPRHLVRRRGQEARLRCSPMKGHSHVYWYRQLPEEGLKFMVYLQKENIIDESGMPKERFSAEFPKEGPSILRIQQVVRGDSAAYFCASSPLWDKRNEQFFGPGTRLTVL.

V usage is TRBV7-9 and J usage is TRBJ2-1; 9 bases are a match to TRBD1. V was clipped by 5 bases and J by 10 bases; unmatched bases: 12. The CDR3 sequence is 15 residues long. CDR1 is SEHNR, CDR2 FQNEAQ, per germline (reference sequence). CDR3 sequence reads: CASSQYSGTGLEQFF. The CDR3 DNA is TGTGCCAGCAGCCAGTACTCAGGGACAGGGTTAGAGCAGTTCTTC.

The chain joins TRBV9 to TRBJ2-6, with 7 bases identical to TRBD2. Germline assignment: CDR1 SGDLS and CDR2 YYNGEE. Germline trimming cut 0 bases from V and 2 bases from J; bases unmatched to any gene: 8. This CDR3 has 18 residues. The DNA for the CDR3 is TGTGCCAGCAGCGTAGCTGGGGGAGGGATGACTGGGGCCAACGTCCTGACTTTC. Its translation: CASSVAGGGMTGANVLTF.

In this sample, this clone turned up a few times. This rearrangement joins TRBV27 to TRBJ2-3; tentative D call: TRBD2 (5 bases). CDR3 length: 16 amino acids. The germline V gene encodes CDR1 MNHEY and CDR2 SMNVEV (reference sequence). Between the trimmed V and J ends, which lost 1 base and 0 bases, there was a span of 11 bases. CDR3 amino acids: CASSLYPGISTDTQYF. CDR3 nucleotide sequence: TGTGCCAGCAGTTTATACCCGGGAATTAGCACAGATACGCAGTATTTT.

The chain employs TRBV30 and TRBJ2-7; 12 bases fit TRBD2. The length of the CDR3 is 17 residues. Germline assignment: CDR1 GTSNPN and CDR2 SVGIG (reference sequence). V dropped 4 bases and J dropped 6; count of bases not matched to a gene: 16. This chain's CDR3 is CAWMGASGGAFGGEQYF. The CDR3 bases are TGTGCCTGGATGGGAGCTAGCGGGGGGGCCTTTGGCGGCGAGCAGTACTTC.

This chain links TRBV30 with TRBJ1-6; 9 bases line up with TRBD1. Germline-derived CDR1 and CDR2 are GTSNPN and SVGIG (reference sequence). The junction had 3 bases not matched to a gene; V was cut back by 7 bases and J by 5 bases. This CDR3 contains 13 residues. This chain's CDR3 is CALDRGHNSPLHF. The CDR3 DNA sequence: TGTGCCTTGGACAGGGGACATAATTCACCCCTCCACTTT. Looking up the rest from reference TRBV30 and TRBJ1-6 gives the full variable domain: SQTIHQWPATLVQPVGSPLSLECTVEGTSNPNLYWYRQAAGRGLQLLFYSVGIGQISSEVPQNLSASRPQDRQFILSSKKLLLSDSGFYLCALDRGHNSPLHFGNGTRLTVT.

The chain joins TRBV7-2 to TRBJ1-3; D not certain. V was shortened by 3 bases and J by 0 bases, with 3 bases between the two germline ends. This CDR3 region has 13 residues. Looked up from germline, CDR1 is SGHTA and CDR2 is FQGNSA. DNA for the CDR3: TGTGCCAGCAGCTTCATCTCTGGAAACACCATATATTTT. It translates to CASSFISGNTIYF.

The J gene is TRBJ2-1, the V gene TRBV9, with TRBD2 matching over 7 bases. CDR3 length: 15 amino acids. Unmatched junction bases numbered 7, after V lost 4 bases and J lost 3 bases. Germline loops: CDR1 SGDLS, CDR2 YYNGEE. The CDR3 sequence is CASSPSPSGYNEQFF. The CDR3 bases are TGTGCCAGCAGCCCCAGTCCTAGCGGCTACAATGAGCAGTTCTTC.

The CDR3 loop is CASNQVVTEAFF. The DNA of the CDR3 is TGTGCCAGCAATCAGGTCGTCACTGAAGCTTTCTTT. This chain joins TRBV2 and TRBJ1-1; no clear D. V shed 7 bases and J shed 4 bases, with 10 bases lying between them. Germline-derived CDR1 and CDR2 are SNHLY and FYNNEI. The CDR3 is 12 residues long.

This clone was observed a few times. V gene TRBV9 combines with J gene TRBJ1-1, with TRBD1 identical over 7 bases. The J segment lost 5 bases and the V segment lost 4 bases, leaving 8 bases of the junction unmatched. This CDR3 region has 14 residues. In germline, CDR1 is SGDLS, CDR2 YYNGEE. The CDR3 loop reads CASSTRQGSTEAFF. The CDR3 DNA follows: TGTGCCAGCAGCACCCGACAGGGAAGTACTGAAGCTTTCTTT.

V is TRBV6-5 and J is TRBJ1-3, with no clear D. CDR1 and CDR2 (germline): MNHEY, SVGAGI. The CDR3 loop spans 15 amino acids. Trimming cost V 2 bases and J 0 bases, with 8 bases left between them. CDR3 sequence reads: CASSYGADSGNTIYF. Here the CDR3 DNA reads TGTGCCAGCAGTTACGGTGCGGACTCTGGAAACACCATATATTTT.

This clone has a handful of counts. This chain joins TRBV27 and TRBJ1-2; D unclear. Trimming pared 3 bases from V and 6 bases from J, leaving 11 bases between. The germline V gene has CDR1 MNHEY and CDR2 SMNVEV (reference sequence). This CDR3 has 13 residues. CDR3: CASSLEGGNGYTF. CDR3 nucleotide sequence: TGTGCCAGCAGTTTGGAGGGAGGGAATGGCTACACCTTC.

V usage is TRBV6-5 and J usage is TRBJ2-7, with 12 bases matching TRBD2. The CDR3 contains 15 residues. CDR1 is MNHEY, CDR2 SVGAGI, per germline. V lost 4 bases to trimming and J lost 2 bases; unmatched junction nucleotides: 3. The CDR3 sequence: CASSSASGRAYEQYF. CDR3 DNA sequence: TGTGCCAGCAGTTCGGCTAGCGGGAGGGCCTACGAGCAGTACTTC.

The chain's CDR3 is CASSYNRFSETQYF. CDR3 DNA sequence: TGTGCCAGCAGTTACAATAGATTTTCGGAGACCCAGTACTTC. This chain joins TRBV6-5 and TRBJ2-5, with unresolved D. The CDR3 has 14 residues. Germline CDR1 and CDR2: MNHEY and SVGAGI. The ends were cut back, 2 bases at V and 5 bases at J, with 12 bases in the middle.

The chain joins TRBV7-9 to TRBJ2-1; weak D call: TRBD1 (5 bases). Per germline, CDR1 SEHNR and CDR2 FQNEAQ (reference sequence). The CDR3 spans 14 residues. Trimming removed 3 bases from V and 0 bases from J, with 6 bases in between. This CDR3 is CASSFDSSYNEQFF. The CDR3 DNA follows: TGTGCCAGCAGCTTCGACAGCTCCTACAATGAGCAGTTCTTC. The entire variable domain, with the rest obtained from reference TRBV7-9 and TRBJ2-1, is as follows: DTGVSQNPRHKITKRGQNVTFRCDPISEHNRLYWYRQTLGQGPEFLTYFQNEAQLEKSRLLSDRFSAERPKGSFSTLEIQRTEQGDSAMYLCASSFDSSYNEQFFGPGTRLTVL.

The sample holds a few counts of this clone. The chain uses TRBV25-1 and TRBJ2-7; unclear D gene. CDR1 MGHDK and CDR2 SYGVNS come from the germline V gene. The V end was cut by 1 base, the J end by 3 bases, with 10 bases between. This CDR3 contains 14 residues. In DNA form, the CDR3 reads TGTGCCAGCAGTGAATTTGGCGCAGACTACGAGCAGTACTTC. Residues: CASSEFGADYEQYF.

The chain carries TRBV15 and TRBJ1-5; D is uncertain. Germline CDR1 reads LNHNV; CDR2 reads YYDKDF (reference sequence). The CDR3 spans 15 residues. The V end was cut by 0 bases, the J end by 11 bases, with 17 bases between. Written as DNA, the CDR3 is TGTGCCACCAGCAGAGATGGGCAAGGCTTGAGAGCCCAGCATTTT. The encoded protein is CATSRDGQGLRAQHF.